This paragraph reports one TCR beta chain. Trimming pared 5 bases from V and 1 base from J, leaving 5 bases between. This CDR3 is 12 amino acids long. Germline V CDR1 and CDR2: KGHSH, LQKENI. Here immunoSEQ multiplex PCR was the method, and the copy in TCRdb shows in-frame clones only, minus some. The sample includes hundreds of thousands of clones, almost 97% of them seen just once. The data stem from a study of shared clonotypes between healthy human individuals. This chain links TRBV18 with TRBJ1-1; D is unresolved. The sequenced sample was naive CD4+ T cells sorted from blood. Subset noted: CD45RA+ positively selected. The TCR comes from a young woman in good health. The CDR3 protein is CASSSGNTEAFF. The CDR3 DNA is TGTGCCAGCTCATCCGGGAACACTGAAGCTTTCTTT.